This TCR beta chain originates from a study of OX40 agonist ivuxolimab in advanced cancers. Study-wide background: With a range of roughly 20 to 80, age averaged approximately 64 years, and 65% to 85% were male.

Note on this clone: Its target is not known.

Broader study findings: Nonresponders, in some cases, also had low normalized T-cell clonal expansion. The antigens recognized by the expanded peripheral T cells, that is their antigen specificity, were not determined.

CDR1 and CDR2 from the germline V gene are KGHSH and LQKENI. This CDR3 is 14 amino acids long. The V end lost 2 bases, the J end lost 0 bases, and 5 bases lay between the germline ends. TCRdb's table, derived via immunoSEQ multiplex PCR, lists solely in-frame clones and lacks some. This table holds about 37,000 clones, about 85% found once. Sample: CD4+ or CD8+ T cells sorted from blood, taken in a trial of the OX40 agonist ivuxolimab. This TCR was recovered from an adult with an advanced solid tumor such as melanoma, head and neck, liver or kidney cancer. The chain uses TRBV18 and TRBJ1-3; D call uncertain. CDR3 protein: CASSPNSSGNTIYF. The DNA for the CDR3 is TGTGCCAGCTCACCAAACAGCTCTGGAAACACCATATATTTT.